This TCR beta chain was sequenced for a study of blood T cell repertoires in COVID-19. Authors' analysis steps: Amplification from reference gene primers served as the basis for estimated nucleated cell counts. Libraries were prepared by immunoSEQ multiplex PCR; TCRdb keeps only in-frame clonotypes and omits some of them. D and trimming come from the DNA, and the V and J calls and clone size come from that table. The table shows roughly 250,000 clones, with around 88% occurring only once. Participant-given clinical history determined each cohort assignment. Sequenced: PBMCs or T cells enriched from blood (not recorded which). The sequence came from a woman aged 40 to 49 with acute COVID-19.

CDR3 protein: CATSRSVRDRDNEQFF. In DNA form, the CDR3 reads TGTGCCACCAGCAGATCGGTCAGGGACAGGGACAATGAGCAGTTCTTC. V is TRBV15 and J is TRBJ2-1, with 9 bases matching TRBD1. The CDR3 covers 16 residues. Per the germline V gene, CDR1 is LNHNV and CDR2 is YYDKDF (reference sequence). J lost 5 bases, V lost 2 bases, and 7 bases had no gene match.